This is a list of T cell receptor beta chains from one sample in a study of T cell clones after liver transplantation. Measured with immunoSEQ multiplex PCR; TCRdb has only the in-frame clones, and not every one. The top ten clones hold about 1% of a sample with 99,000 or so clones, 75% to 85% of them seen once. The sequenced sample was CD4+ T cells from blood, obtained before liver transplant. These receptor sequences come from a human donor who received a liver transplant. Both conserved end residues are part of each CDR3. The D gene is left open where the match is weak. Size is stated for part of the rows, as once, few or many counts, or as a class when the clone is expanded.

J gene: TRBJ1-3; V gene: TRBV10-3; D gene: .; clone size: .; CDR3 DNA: TGTGCCATCAGTACAGCTAACTCTGGAAACACCATATATTTT; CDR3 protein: CAISTANSGNTIYF
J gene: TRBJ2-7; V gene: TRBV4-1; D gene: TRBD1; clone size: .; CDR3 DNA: TGCGCCAGCAGCCAAGGACAGGGGGCAATGTACGAGCAGTACTTC; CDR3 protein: CASSQGQGAMYEQYF
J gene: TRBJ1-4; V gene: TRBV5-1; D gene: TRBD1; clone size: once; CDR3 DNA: TGCGCCAGCAGCTCGGACAGGAATGAAAAACTGTTTTTT; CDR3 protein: CASSSDRNEKLFF
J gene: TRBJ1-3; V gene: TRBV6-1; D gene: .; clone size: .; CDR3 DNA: TGTGCCAGCTCCCGATCTGGAAACACCATATATTTT; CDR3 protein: CASSRSGNTIYF
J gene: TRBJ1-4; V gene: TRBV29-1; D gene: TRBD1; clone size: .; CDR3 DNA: TGCAGCGCAATCTCAGGGGGGCTGAGGACTAATGAAAAACTGTTTTTT; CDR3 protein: CSAISGGLRTNEKLFF
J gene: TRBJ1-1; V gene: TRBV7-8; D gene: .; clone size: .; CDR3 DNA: TGTGCCAGCAGCTTACTACAGCGAATCACTGAAGCTTTCTTT; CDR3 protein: CASSLLQRITEAFF
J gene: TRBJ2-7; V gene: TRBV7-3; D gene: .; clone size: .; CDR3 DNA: TGTGCCAGCAGCTTAGCTCAAGACACGGTCCAGTACTTC; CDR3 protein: CASSLAQDTVQYF
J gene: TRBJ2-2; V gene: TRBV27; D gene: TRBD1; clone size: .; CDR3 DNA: TGTGCCAGCAGTTTATGGGGACAGGGTTCGAACACCGGGGAGCTGTTTTTT; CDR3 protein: CASSLWGQGSNTGELFF
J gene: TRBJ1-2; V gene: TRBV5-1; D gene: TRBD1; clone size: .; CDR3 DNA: TGCGCCAGCAGCAGGGACAGCCGGGAAGGCTACACCTTC; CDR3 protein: CASSRDSREGYTF
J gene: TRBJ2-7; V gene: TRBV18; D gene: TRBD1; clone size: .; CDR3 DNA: TGTGCCAGCTCACCTTCCGACAGGGCGAGCTCCTACGAGCAGTACTTC; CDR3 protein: CASSPSDRASSYEQYF
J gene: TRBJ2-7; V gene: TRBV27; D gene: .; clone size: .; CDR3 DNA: TGTGCCAGCAGTTTATCTCCCGAGACCTACGAGCAGTACTTC; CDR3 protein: CASSLSPETYEQYF
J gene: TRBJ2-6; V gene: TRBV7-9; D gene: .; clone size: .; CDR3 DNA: TGTGCCAGCAGCTTAGCACCACTTCTCTCTGGGGCCAACGTCCTGACTTTC; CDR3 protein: CASSLAPLLSGANVLTF
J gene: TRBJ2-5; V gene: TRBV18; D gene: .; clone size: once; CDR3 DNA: TGTGCCAGCTCACCTGGACTTGGGGAGACCCAGTACTTC; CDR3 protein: CASSPGLGETQYF
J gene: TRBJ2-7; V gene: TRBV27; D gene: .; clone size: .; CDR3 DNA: TGTGCCAGCAGTTTTCGACAGGGAGGGGAGCAGTACTTC; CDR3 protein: CASSFRQGGEQYF
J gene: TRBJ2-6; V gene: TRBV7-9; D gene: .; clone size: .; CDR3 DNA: TGTGCCAGCAGCTCCCGGGTCCGACTAGAACGGGCTGGGGCCAACGTCCTGACTTTC; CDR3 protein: CASSSRVRLERAGANVLTF
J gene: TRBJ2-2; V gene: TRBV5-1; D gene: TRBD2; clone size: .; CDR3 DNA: TGCGCCAGCAGCTTGGGTGCACTAGCGGCCACCGGGGAGCTGTTTTTT; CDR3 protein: CASSLGALAATGELFF
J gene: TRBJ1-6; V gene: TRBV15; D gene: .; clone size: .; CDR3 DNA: TGTGCCACCAGCAGAGGGAGCTCCTATAATTCACCCCTCCACTTT; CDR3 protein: CATSRGSSYNSPLHF
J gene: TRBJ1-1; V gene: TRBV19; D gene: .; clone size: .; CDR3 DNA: TGTGCCAGTAGTAAACAAGGCGCCATGAACACTGAAGCTTTCTTT; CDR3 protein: CASSKQGAMNTEAFF
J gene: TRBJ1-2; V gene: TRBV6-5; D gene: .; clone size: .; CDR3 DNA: TGTGCCAGCAGTTACTCGGCAGGGATTAACTATGGCTACACCTTC; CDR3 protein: CASSYSAGINYGYTF
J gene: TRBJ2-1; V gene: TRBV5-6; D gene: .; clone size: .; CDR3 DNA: TGTGCCAGCAGCTTGGAGGGGCGGGGACGAGGTGGTTATTATGAGCAGTTCTTC; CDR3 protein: CASSLEGRGRGGYYEQFF
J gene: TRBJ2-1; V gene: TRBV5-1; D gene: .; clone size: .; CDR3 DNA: TGCGCCAGCAGCTTGGGCGGAGACTACTACAATGAGCAGTTCTTC; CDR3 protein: CASSLGGDYYNEQFF
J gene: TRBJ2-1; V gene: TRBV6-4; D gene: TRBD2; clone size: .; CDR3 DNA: TGTGCCAGCAGTGTGTCTAGCGGGTCAGGCAATGAGCAGTTCTTC; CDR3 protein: CASSVSSGSGNEQFF
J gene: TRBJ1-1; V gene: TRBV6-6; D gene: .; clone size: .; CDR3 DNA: TGTGCCAGCAGTTACGAGGGGGTCCGTGAAGCTTTCTTT; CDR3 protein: CASSYEGVREAFF
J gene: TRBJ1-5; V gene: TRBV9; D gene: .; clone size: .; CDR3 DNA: TGTGCCAGCAGCGCCGTCGGACTGAATCAGCCCCAGCATTTT; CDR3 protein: CASSAVGLNQPQHF
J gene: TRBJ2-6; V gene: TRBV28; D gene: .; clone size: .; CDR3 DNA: TGTGCCAGCAGGTATCCGGGACATAGCTCTGGGGCCAACGTCCTGACTTTC; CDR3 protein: CASRYPGHSSGANVLTF
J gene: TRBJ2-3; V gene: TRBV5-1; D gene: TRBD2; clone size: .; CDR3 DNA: TGCGCCAGCAGCTCCCTGGGTCCGGGAGGAGATACGCAGTATTTT; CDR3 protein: CASSSLGPGGDTQYF
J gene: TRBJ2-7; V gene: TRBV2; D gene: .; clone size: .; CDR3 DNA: TGTGCCAGCGGGGGCGGTAATGGCTACGAGCAGTACTTC; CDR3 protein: CASGGGNGYEQYF
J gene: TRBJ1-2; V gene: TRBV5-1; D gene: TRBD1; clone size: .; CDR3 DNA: TGCGCCAGCAGCTCCCGGACAGGGGGGAACTATGGCTACACCTTC; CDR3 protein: CASSSRTGGNYGYTF
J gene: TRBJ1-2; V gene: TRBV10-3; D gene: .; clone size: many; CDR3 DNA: TGTGCCATCAGTGTCCGCGGTCGCTACACCTTC; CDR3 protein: CAISVRGRYTF
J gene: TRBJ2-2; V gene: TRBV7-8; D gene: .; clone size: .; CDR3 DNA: TGTGCCAGCAGCTTAGCCGGGGAGCTGTTTTTT; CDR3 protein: CASSLAGELFF
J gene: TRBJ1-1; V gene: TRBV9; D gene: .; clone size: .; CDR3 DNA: TGTGCCAGCAGCGTTAACATACTGGGCACTGAAGCTTTCTTT; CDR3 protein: CASSVNILGTEAFF
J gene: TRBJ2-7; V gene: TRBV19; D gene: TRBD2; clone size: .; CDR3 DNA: TGTGCCACTCTCGGCGGGATCGAACGGGGGGGCAGGGACGAGCAGTACTTC; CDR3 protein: CATLGGIERGGRDEQYF
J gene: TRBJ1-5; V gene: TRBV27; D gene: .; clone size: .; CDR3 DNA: TGTGCCAGCATCAAACGAGGGGGGATTCAGCCCCAGCATTTT; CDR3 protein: CASIKRGGIQPQHF
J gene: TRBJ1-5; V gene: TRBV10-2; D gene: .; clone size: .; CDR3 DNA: TGCGCCAGCAGTGATTGGGGGAATCAGCCCCAGCATTTT; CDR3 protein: CASSDWGNQPQHF
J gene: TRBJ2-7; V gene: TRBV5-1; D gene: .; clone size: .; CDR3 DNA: TGCGCCAGCAGAGAGGGCCTTCGGGAGCAGTACTTC; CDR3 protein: CASREGLREQYF
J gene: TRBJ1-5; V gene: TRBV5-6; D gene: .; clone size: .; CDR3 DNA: TGTGCCAGCAGCCGTACAGGCGGGTATCAGCCCCAGCATTTT; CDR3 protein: CASSRTGGYQPQHF
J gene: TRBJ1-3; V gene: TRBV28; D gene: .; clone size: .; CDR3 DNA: TGTGCCAGCAGTCCCGGGTCCTCTGGAAACACCATATATTTT; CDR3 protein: CASSPGSSGNTIYF
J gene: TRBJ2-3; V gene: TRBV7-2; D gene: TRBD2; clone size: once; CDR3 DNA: TGTGCCAGCAGCTTAGGCGGGGGGCCAGTAGATACGCAGTATTTT; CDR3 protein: CASSLGGGPVDTQYF
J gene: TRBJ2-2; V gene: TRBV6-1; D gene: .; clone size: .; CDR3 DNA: TGTGCCAGCAGTGAAGGAGACGACATTTCGGGGGAGCTGTTTTTT; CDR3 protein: CASSEGDDISGELFF
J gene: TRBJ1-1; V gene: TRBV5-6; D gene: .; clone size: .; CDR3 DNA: TGTGCCAGCAGCCCCCGGGGGGGCCAATTGAACACTGAAGCTTTCTTT; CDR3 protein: CASSPRGGQLNTEAFF
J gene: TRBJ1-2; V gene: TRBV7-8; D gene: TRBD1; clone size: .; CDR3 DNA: TGTGCCAGCACTCCAAGCGGACAGGGAAGTTATGGCTACACCTTC; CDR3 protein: CASTPSGQGSYGYTF
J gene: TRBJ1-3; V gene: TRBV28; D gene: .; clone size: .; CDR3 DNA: TGTGCCAGCAGTAAACAGGGAAACACCATATATTTT; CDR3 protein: CASSKQGNTIYF
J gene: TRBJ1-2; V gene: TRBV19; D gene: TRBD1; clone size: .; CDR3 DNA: TGTGCCAGTAGAGACAGGGGACCTAGCGGCTACACCTTC; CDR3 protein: CASRDRGPSGYTF
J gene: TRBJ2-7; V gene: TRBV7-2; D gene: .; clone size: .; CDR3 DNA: TGTGCCAGCAGCTTAGGAAAGATGTGGCAAAACCACGAGCAGTACTTC; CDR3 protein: CASSLGKMWQNHEQYF
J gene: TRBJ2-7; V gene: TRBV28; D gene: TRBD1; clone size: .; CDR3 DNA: TGTGGGTCGGGACAGGGGAGGAAGGAGCAGTACTTC; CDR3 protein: CGSGQGRKEQYF
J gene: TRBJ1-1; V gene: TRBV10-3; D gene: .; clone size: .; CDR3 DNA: TGTGCCATCAGTGGAGGGAGAACGAACACTGAAGCTTTCTTT; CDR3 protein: CAISGGRTNTEAFF
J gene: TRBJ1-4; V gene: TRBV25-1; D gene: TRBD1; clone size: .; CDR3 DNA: TGTGCCAGCAGCGCCCAGGGGGTATCGGGTGAAAAACTGTTTTTT; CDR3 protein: CASSAQGVSGEKLFF
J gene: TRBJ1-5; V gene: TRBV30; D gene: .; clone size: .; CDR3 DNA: TGTGCCTGGAGTGGTGGGGTAAATCAGCCCCAGCATTTT; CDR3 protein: CAWSGGVNQPQHF
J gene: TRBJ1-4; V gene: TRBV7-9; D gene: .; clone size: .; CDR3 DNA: TGTGCCAGCAGCCTGACGCACTCTAATGAAAAACTGTTTTTT; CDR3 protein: CASSLTHSNEKLFF
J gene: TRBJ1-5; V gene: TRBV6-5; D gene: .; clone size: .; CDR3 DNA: TGTGCCAGCTCGGGCAATCAGCCCCAGCATTTT; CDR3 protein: CASSGNQPQHF
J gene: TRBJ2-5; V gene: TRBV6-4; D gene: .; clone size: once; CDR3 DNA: TGTGCCACAAGAAGATCTCCGGGTCATCCTTTTCCCCAAGAGACCCAGTACTTC; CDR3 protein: CATRRSPGHPFPQETQYF
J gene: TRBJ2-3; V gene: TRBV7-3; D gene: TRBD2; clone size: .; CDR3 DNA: TGTGCCAGCAGCTTAGGTGGAAGCGGGATAATAGATACGCAGTATTTT; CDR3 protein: CASSLGGSGIIDTQYF
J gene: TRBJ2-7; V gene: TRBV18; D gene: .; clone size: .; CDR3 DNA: TGTGCCAGCTCCCGAGGAGCTACCTACGAGCAGTACTTC; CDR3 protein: CASSRGATYEQYF
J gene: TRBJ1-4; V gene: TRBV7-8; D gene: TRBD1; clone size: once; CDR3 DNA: TGTGCCAGCAGGCCTACAGGGGCTGGTGAAAAACTGTTTTTT; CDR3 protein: CASRPTGAGEKLFF
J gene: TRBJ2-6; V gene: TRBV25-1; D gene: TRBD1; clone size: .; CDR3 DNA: TGTGCCAGCAGTTGGACAGGCGGCTCTGGGGCCAACGTCCTGACTTTC; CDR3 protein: CASSWTGGSGANVLTF